The 20 T cell receptor beta chains presented below share a single source sample, sequenced in a study of cytomegalovirus exposure and HLA in healthy donors. The PCR was carried out with 60 Vbeta primers and 13 Jbeta primers. The protocol was immunoSEQ multiplex PCR, while the TCRdb copy is restricted to in-frame clones and leaves out a portion. The sample contains 150,000 to 200,000 clones, approximately 80% of which appear only once. Sequencing used PBMCs. Source of these receptors: a woman between 40 and 50 years old in good health and CMV-seronegative.

CDR3 nucleotides: TGTGCCAGCACCCGACAGGGGGTAGGAGAAAAACTGTTTTTT. As protein: CASTRQGVGEKLFF. The rearrangement uses TRBV6-6 and TRBJ1-4, with TRBD1 matching 9 bases. The CDR3 runs to 14 residues. From germline, CDR1 is MNHNY and CDR2 SVGAGI (reference sequence). V dropped 7 bases and J dropped 8; count of bases not matched to a gene: 8.

This chain joins TRBV5-1 and TRBJ2-5; 8 nucleotides align to TRBD2. There are 14 residues in the CDR3. The V gene's germline CDR1 is SGHRS and CDR2 YFSETQ. Trimming cost V 6 bases and J 3 bases; bases outside gene matches: 7. The CDR3 here is CASTAGGWKETQYF. The CDR3, as DNA: TGCGCCAGCACCGCGGGGGGCTGGAAAGAGACCCAGTACTTC. Combining the CDR3 with reference TRBV5-1 and TRBJ2-5 gives the whole variable domain KAGVTQTPRYLIKTRGQQVTLSCSPISGHRSVSWYQQTPGQGLQFLFEYFSETQRNKGNFPGRFSGRQFSNSRSEMNVSTLELGDSALYLCASTAGGWKETQYFGPGTRLLVL.

This chain uses TRBV19 with TRBJ2-7; 9 nucleotides agree with TRBD2. The CDR3 extends over 14 amino acids. V shed 6 bases, J shed 3 bases, and the junction held 6 bases outside the gene matches. From germline, CDR1 is LNHDA and CDR2 SQIVND (reference sequence). The CDR3 loop is CASSRMTSGYEQYF. The DNA for the CDR3 is TGTGCCAGTAGCCGGATGACTAGCGGCTACGAGCAGTACTTC.

The CDR3 here is CASSSEPRTRWGTDTQYF. CDR3 in DNA: TGCGCCAGCAGCTCCGAACCGAGGACTAGATGGGGCACAGATACGCAGTATTTT. The chain links TRBV5-1 to TRBJ2-3; 7 positions match TRBD2. V shed 3 bases, J shed 1 base, and the junction held 14 bases outside the gene matches. The germline gives CDR1 SGHRS, CDR2 YFSETQ. The CDR3 length is 18 residues. The variable domain in full, with the rest retrieved from reference TRBV5-1 and TRBJ2-3, is KAGVTQTPRYLIKTRGQQVTLSCSPISGHRSVSWYQQTPGQGLQFLFEYFSETQRNKGNFPGRFSGRQFSNSRSEMNVSTLELGDSALYLCASSSEPRTRWGTDTQYFGPGTRLTVL.

The chain uses TRBV6-5 and TRBJ1-1, with D uncertain. V was clipped by 0 bases and J by 6 bases, with 11 bases between them. Germline CDR1 MNHEY, CDR2 SVGAGI. The CDR3 consists of 14 residues. The CDR3 loop reads CASSYSGSSAEAFF. For the CDR3, the DNA is TGTGCCAGCAGTTACTCCGGGAGTAGCGCTGAAGCTTTCTTT.

V usage is TRBV30 and J usage is TRBJ1-2, with a weak D call TRBD1 (5 bases). The ends were cut back, 2 bases at V and 3 bases at J, with 13 bases in the middle. The CDR3 is 14 residues long. Germline V gene data show CDR1 as GTSNPN and CDR2 as SVGIG (reference sequence). The CDR3 DNA sequence: TGTGCCTGGAGTATGCAGGGAGGGTACTATGGCTACACCTTC. Its translation is CAWSMQGGYYGYTF.

The chain is built from TRBV18 and TRBJ2-3; 9 bases line up with TRBD1. Germline loops: CDR1 KGHSH, CDR2 LQKENI. The trim removed 4 bases at V and 4 bases at J, leaving 3 bases unmatched. CDR3 length equals 14 residues. The CDR3, as DNA: TGTGCCAGCTCACACGGACAGGGGTCAGATACGCAGTATTTT. Amino acid sequence: CASSHGQGSDTQYF.

This clone was seen only a few times. The V call is TRBV7-9, the J call TRBJ1-2, with 10 bases matching TRBD1. The CDR3 is made up of 18 amino acids. Germline assignment: CDR1 SEHNR and CDR2 FQNEAQ (reference sequence). V lost 1 base, J lost 3 bases, and 11 bases stayed unmatched. CDR3 in amino acids: CASSLGGRGQGKYYGYTF. The CDR3, as DNA: TGTGCCAGCAGCTTAGGGGGCCGGGGACAGGGGAAATACTATGGCTACACCTTC.

The rearrangement links TRBV11-3 to TRBJ2-1; 12 bases are a match to TRBD2. Germline values: CDR1 SGHNT, CDR2 YENEEA. V gave up 5 bases and J gave up 8 bases; unmatched junction bases: 10. This CDR3 spans 16 amino acids. The CDR3 DNA reads as TGTGCCAGCAGCCCGAGACTAGCGGGAGCTAGCGATGAGCAGTTCTTC. This codes for CASSPRLAGASDEQFF.

CDR3 protein: CASSRGDRGNVAEAFF. DNA for the CDR3: TGCGCCAGCAGCCGGGGGGACAGGGGCAATGTGGCTGAAGCTTTCTTT. The rearrangement links TRBV5-1 to TRBJ1-1; 10 bases are a match to TRBD1. Germline lookup yields CDR1 SGHRS and CDR2 YFSETQ. CDR3 length: 16 amino acids. Germline trimming cut 4 bases from V and 6 bases from J; bases unmatched to any gene: 12.

In this sample, this clone turned up once. J is TRBJ1-1 and V is TRBV7-9; D not resolved. In germline, CDR1 is SEHNR, CDR2 FQNEAQ (reference sequence). V lost 3 bases and J 3 bases, leaving 14 bases between the germline ends. The CDR3 runs to 15 residues. The chain's CDR3 is CASSLRSSSHTEAFF. DNA of the CDR3: TGTGCCAGCAGCTTGAGGTCCAGTAGCCACACTGAAGCTTTCTTT.

A remark on this clone: The sample holds other DNA sequences that translate to the same CDR3. V usage is TRBV27 and J usage is TRBJ1-1; the D gene is possibly TRBD1 (5 bases). The CDR3 is 13 residues long. Looked up from germline, CDR1 is MNHEY and CDR2 is SMNVEV (reference sequence). Trimming cost V 7 bases and J 4 bases, with 13 bases left between them. The chain's CDR3 is CASTLSGGTEAFF. In nucleotides, the CDR3 is TGTGCCAGCACCCTATCGGGGGGCACTGAAGCTTTCTTT.

The J gene is TRBJ1-1, the V gene TRBV19; D perhaps matches TRBD1 (6 bases). This CDR3 has 13 residues. V was trimmed by 3 bases and J by 7 bases, leaving 12 bases between them. Germline assignment: CDR1 LNHDA and CDR2 SQIVND (reference sequence). This CDR3 is CASSILRGGEAFF. The DNA of the CDR3 is TGTGCCAGTAGTATCCTCAGGGGTGGTGAAGCTTTCTTT.

This clone was seen a single time. CDR3 region: CASSLIGGRTEAFF. The CDR3 region has the DNA TGTGCCAGCAGCTTAATAGGGGGTCGGACTGAAGCTTTCTTT. The V and J genes are TRBV7-3 and TRBJ1-1; D may be TRBD1 (6 bases). Germline-derived CDR1 and CDR2 are SGHTA and FQGTGA. The CDR3 totals 14 residues. The V end was cut by 1 base, the J end by 5 bases, with 11 bases between.

This clone was detected once. The CDR3 reads CASSPGLAGLAKNIQYF. The CDR3 DNA reads as TGTGCCAGCAGCCCGGGACTAGCGGGATTAGCCAAAAACATTCAGTACTTC. The chain has TRBV7-9 and TRBJ2-4; TRBD2 agrees at 13 bases. Germline trimming cut 5 bases from V and 0 bases from J; bases unmatched to any gene: 4. This CDR3 region has 17 residues. Germline CDR1 is SEHNR and CDR2 is FQNEAQ (reference sequence).

The chain employs TRBV29-1 and TRBJ1-1; TRBD1 agrees at 9 bases. CDR3 length: 19 amino acids. Trimming took 6 bases from V and 1 from J; bases not matched to a gene: 21. The germline V gene encodes CDR1 SQVTM and CDR2 ANQGSEA. CDR3 sequence: CSVGRDRVVLRAGNTEAFF. For the CDR3, the DNA is TGCAGCGTCGGCCGGGACAGGGTTGTTCTGCGGGCGGGGAACACTGAAGCTTTCTTT.

A few counts support this clone. The rearrangement links TRBV7-2 to TRBJ2-7; D perhaps matches TRBD2 (6 bases). This CDR3 has 14 amino acids. Trimming left V 5 bases short and J 2 bases short, with 13 bases between. Germline V gene lookup returns CDR1 SGHTA and CDR2 FQGNSA. CDR3 in amino acids: CASSQWGEPYEQYF. The CDR3 DNA follows: TGTGCCAGCAGCCAGTGGGGGGAGCCCTACGAGCAGTACTTC.

This rearrangement joins TRBV27 to TRBJ1-1; no firm D call. The germline gives CDR1 MNHEY, CDR2 SMNVEV (reference sequence). The CDR3 consists of 14 residues. Trimming took off 4 bases at V and 1 base at J, with 10 bases between the two ends. CDR3 nucleotides: TGTGCCAGCAGTTACGGTGGAGGGAACACTGAAGCTTTCTTT. Its translation: CASSYGGGNTEAFF.

The chain combines TRBV19 with TRBJ2-5; D is possibly TRBD1 (5 bases). V was cut by 1 base and J by 3 bases, with 9 bases left in between. The V gene's germline CDR1 is LNHDA and CDR2 SQIVND (reference sequence). The CDR3 sequence is 14 residues long. In DNA form, the CDR3 reads TGTGCCAGTAGTATAGGAGGCAGGGAAGAGACCCAGTACTTC. Protein product: CASSIGGREETQYF. Complete variable domain (other parts from reference TRBV19 and TRBJ2-5): DGGITQSPKYLFRKEGQNVTLSCEQNLNHDAMYWYRQDPGQGLRLIYYSQIVNDFQKGDIAEGYSVSREKKESFPLTVTSAQKNPTAFYLCASSIGGREETQYFGPGTRLLVL.

This clone has only one observation. The chain recombines TRBV19 with TRBJ1-2; 9 bases match TRBD1. The germline gives CDR1 LNHDA, CDR2 SQIVND (reference sequence). Germline trimming cut 6 bases from V and 7 bases from J; bases unmatched to any gene: 9. The CDR3 has 14 amino acids. CDR3 bases: TGTGCCAGTAGGCTACAGGGGGCAGTTTTTGGCTACACCTTC. Encoded protein: CASRLQGAVFGYTF.